The rows below give T cell receptor beta chains drawn from one sample of a study of metastatic and nonmetastatic thyroid tumors. With MiXCR, TCRdb called clones anew from the PCR reads. The sample lists more than 10,000 clones, approximately 24% occurring once. The sequenced sample was tumor tissue. The receptors were gathered from a female donor with papillary thyroid cancer or a benign thyroid nodule (not recorded which). Some clones in this sample may be carry-over from other donors' samples. Both conserved end residues are trimmed from each CDR3. Clone size is given for some rows only: seen once, a few or many times, or a class if the clone is expanded.

abundance,v_gene,j_gene,CDR3aa
many,TRBV5-8,TRBJ1-4,AIPGGLATNEKLF
NA,TRBV19,TRBJ1-1,ASSIGPRGTEAF
NA,TRBV27,TRBJ2-7,ASSFLRGGNEQY
medium-sized,TRBV11-2,TRBJ2-5,ASSLDLRTGVETQY
medium-sized,TRBV13,TRBJ1-3,ASSRFSGQGFYALGNTIY
few,TRBV28,TRBJ2-7,ASSLFSESYEQY
NA,TRBV11-2,TRBJ2-1,ASSPEGLAGIYEQF
few,TRBV27,TRBJ2-1,ASSIGAPSSYNEQF
NA,TRBV28,TRBJ2-1,ASSFLAWDGNNEQF
NA,TRBV2,TRBJ2-7,ASTRGLADEQY
NA,TRBV6-1,TRBJ2-7,ASSRGGEGSYEQY
medium-sized,TRBV20-1,TRBJ1-1,SARAATRTEAF
NA,TRBV6-1,TRBJ1-6,ASKQGGVDDSPLH
NA,TRBV13,TRBJ1-2,ASSSGTGGYGYT
NA,TRBV28,TRBJ2-5,ASSLGQGIATQY
few,TRBV28,TRBJ2-3,ASSRTSGISTDTQY
medium-sized,TRBV5-1,TRBJ2-5,ASSRDQGETQY
NA,TRBV6-1,TRBJ2-5,ASSFRTSGIETQY
medium-sized,TRBV5-1,TRBJ1-4,ASSYNTGGGEKLF
NA,TRBV12-3/TRBV12-4,TRBJ2-2,ASSLAVGGGSHGELF
many,TRBV6-1,TRBJ2-2,ASSEAWEAGELF
NA,TRBV28,TRBJ2-7,ASSPKGAPPYEQY
once,TRBV11-2,TRBJ2-1,ASSQRGDRGDNEQF
NA,TRBV24-1,TRBJ2-5,STSDDGTGDETQY
NA,TRBV14,TRBJ2-7,ASSRPGTGFVEQY
NA,TRBV27,TRBJ2-7,ASSSYRGSPSREQY
NA,TRBV5-1,TRBJ2-7,ASSFRDSALKSPYEQY
few,TRBV7-9,TRBJ1-5,ASSWTGDQPQH
NA,TRBV20-1,TRBJ2-1,SARRSIREQF
NA,TRBV9,TRBJ1-1,ASSEGTGG
NA,TRBV18,TRBJ1-6,ASSTDGNSPLH
NA,TRBV6-5,TRBJ2-3,ASSYRIGGTDTQY
medium-sized,TRBV24-1,TRBJ1-2,ATSDGQAYGYT
NA,TRBV19,TRBJ2-1,ASSIFRGSGTSYNEQF
NA,TRBV6-2/TRBV6-3,TRBJ2-1,ASSSRLAGGLSSYNEQF
NA,TRBV6-1,TRBJ1-2,ASSGIGTGNYGYT
NA,TRBV6-2/TRBV6-3,TRBJ2-7,ASTDVGLQLSYEQY
many,TRBV3-1,TRBJ2-5,ASSQGASGQETQY
large,TRBV6-5,TRBJ1-1,ASSYGGRGTEAF
NA,TRBV12-3/TRBV12-4,TRBJ1-1,ASSLIGNTEAF
NA,TRBV5-1,TRBJ1-1,ASSPGGDTEAF